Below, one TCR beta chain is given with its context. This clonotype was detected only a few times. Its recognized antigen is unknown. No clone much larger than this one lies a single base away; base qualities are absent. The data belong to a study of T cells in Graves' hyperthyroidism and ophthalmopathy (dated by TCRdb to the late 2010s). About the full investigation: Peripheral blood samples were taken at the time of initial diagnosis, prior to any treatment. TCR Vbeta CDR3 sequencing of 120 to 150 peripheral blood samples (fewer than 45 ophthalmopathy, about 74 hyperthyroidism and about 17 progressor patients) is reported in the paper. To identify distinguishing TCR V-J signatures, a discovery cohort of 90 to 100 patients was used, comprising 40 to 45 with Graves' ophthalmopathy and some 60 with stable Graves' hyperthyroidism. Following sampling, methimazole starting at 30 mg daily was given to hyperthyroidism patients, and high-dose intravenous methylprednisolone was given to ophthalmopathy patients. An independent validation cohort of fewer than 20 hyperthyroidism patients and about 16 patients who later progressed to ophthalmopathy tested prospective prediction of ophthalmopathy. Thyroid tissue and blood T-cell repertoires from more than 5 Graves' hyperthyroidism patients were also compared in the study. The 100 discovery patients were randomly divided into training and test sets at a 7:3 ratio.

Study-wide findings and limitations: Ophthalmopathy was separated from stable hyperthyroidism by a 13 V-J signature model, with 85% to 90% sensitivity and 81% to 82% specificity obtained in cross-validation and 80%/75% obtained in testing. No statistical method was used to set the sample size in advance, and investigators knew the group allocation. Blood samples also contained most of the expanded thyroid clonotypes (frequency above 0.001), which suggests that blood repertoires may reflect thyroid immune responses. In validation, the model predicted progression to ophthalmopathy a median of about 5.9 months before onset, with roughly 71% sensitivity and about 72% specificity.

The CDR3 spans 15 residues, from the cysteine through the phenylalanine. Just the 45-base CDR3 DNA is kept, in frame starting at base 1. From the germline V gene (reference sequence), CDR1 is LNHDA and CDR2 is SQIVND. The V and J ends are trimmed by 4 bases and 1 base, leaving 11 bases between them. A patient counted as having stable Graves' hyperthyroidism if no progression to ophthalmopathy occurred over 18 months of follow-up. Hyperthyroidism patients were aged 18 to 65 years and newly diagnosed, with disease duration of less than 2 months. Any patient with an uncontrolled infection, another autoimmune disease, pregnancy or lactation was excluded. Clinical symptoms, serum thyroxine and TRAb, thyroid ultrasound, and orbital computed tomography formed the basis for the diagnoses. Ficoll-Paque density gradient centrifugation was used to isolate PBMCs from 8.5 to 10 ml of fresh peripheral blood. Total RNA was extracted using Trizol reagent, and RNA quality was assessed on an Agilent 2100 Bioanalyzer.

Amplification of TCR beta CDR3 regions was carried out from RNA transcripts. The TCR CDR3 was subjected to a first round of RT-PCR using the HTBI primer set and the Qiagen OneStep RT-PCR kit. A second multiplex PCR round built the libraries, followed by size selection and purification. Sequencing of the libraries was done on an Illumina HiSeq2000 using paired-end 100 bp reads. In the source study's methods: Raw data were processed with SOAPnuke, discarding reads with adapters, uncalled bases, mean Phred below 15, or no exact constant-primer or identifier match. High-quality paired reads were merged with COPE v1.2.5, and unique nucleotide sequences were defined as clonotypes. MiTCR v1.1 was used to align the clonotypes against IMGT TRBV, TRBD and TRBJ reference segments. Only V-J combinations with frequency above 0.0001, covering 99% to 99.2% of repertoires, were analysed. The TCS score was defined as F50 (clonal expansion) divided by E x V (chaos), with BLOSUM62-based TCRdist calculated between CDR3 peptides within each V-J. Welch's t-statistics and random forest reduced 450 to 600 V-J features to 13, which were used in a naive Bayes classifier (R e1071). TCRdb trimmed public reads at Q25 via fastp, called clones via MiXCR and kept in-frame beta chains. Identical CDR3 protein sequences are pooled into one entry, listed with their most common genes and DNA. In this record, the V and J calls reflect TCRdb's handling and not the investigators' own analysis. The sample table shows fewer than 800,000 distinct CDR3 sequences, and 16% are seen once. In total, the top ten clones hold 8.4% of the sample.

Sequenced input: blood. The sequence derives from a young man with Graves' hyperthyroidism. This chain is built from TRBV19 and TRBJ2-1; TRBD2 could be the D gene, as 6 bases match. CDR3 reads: CASSKARGSYNEQFF. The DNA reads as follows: TGTGCCAGTAGTAAGGCGCGGGGTTCCTACAATGAGCAGTTCTTC.